The rows below give T cell receptor beta chains drawn from one sample of a study of CD8+ T cells in alopecia areata. TCRdb's copy holds only in-frame clones and misses some; the assay was immunoSEQ multiplex PCR. The table lists over 150,000 clones, less than 70% of them singletons. Sequencing was performed on CD8+ T cells sorted from blood, taken at week 24, from a patient treated with tofacitinib. The receptors originated from a human donor with alopecia areata. Both conserved end residues are part of each CDR3. A D gene is named only where the DNA matches it firmly. Rows may omit the clone size; those that give it use once, few, many or a size class.

TRBV29-1	few	TRBJ2-4	.	TGCAGCGTTGTGATTGAAAACATTCAGTACTTC	CSVVIENIQYF
TRBV27	.	TRBJ2-5	TRBD2	TGTGCCAGCAGTTTAGTGATGGCGGGGGGGCCAGAGACCCAGTACTTC	CASSLVMAGGPETQYF
TRBV6-5	.	TRBJ2-7	.	TGTGCCACAAGGGACGACTCCTACGAGCAGTACTTC	CATRDDSYEQYF
TRBV9	.	TRBJ2-7	.	TGTGCCAGCAGCGAAAAGCGGACCGCAAACCCGATCGAGCAGTACTTC	CASSEKRTANPIEQYF
TRBV29-1	few	TRBJ1-2	.	TGCAGCGGGATCAGGGAGGCGGATTATGGCTACACCTTC	CSGIREADYGYTF
TRBV7-9	.	TRBJ1-4	.	TGTGCCAGCAGCTTGGGGCCAGCCCGAGTGGAAAAACTGTTTTTT	CASSLGPARVEKLFF
TRBV11-1	few	TRBJ2-2	.	TGTGCCAGCAGCTTAGCCTTTCCCGGGGAGCTGTTTTTT	CASSLAFPGELFF
TRBV27	few	TRBJ2-5	TRBD1	TGTGCCAGCAGCCCAGCCCCGGGACAGGGTGAGGGAGAGACCCAGTACTTC	CASSPAPGQGEGETQYF
TRBV4-2	.	TRBJ1-1	.	TGTGCCAGCAGCCTCGAAGACACGAACACTGAAGCTTTCTTT	CASSLEDTNTEAFF
TRBV5-6	.	TRBJ2-1	.	TGTGCCAGCAGCTGGGGGTACAATGAGCAGTTCTTC	CASSWGYNEQFF
TRBV15	.	TRBJ1-6	.	TGTGCCACCAGCTACGGGACGGGGGCCACCTATAATTCACCCCTCCACTTT	CATSYGTGATYNSPLHF
TRBV5-4	few	TRBJ2-1	.	TGTGCCAGCAGCCACAGGGAGAATGAGCAGTTCTTC	CASSHRENEQFF
TRBV9	.	TRBJ2-3	.	TGTGCCAGCTCCGTAGAGGGGGTATTAGCAGATACGCAGTATTTT	CASSVEGVLADTQYF
TRBV14	few	TRBJ1-6	.	TGTGCCAGCAGCCAGAGCCAAAATTCACCCCTCCACTTT	CASSQSQNSPLHF
TRBV29-1	.	TRBJ2-7	.	TGCAGCGTTGAAGATCTGGGGGGTCCAGGCGAGCAGTACTTC	CSVEDLGGPGEQYF
TRBV7-8	.	TRBJ2-5	.	TGTGCCAGCAGCTTAGACCAAGAGACCCAGTACTTC	CASSLDQETQYF
TRBV19	.	TRBJ1-2	.	TGTGCCAGTAGTGGGATTCTGATCGAGGGCTACACCTTC	CASSGILIEGYTF
TRBV5-1	.	TRBJ2-1	.	TGCGCCAGCAGCTTGGCTCAGGGATTCTCCAATGAGCAGTTCTTC	CASSLAQGFSNEQFF
TRBV19	.	TRBJ1-2	.	TGTGCCAGTAAGGAGTTACAGGACTATGGCTACACCTTC	CASKELQDYGYTF
TRBV19	.	TRBJ1-1	.	TGTGCCAGTGGATTACCTCGGAACACTGAAGCTTTCTTT	CASGLPRNTEAFF
TRBV29-1	few	TRBJ1-1	.	TGCAGCGTTGGGGTCAACACTGAAGCTTTCTTT	CSVGVNTEAFF
TRBV27	.	TRBJ2-1	TRBD2	TGTGCCAGCAGTCCGCAGACTAGCGGGGGGGCGGGTGAGCAGTTCTTC	CASSPQTSGGAGEQFF
TRBV9	.	TRBJ1-6	TRBD1	TGTGCCAGCAGCGTCCAGGGGGATTCACCCCTCCACTTT	CASSVQGDSPLHF
TRBV27	many	TRBJ2-3	TRBD2	TGTGCCAGCAGCCTAGCGGGGGGGCTAGATACGCAGTATTTT	CASSLAGGLDTQYF
TRBV7-2	once	TRBJ2-1	.	TGTGCCAGCAGCTTAGAGTTATGGGGAGGTCCCTACAATGAGCAGTTCTTC	CASSLELWGGPYNEQFF
TRBV10-2	.	TRBJ2-5	.	TGCGCCAGCAGGTCGCAAAAAGGGGGTATGGAAGAGACCCAGTACTTC	CASRSQKGGMEETQYF
TRBV9	.	TRBJ2-3	.	TGTGCCAGCAGCGCTGGCGGCGGGGGCACAGATACGCAGTATTTT	CASSAGGGGTDTQYF
TRBV5-1	once	TRBJ2-7	TRBD1	TGCGCCAGCAGCTGGGGGACAGGGGGCACCTACGAGCAGTACTTC	CASSWGTGGTYEQYF
TRBV20-1	.	TRBJ1-1	.	TGCAGTGCCCCATCGGGGACTGAAGCTTTCTTT	CSAPSGTEAFF
TRBV10-3	.	TRBJ1-6	.	TGTGCCATCAGTGAATCGATTTCCTCCTATAATTCACCCCTCCACTTT	CAISESISSYNSPLHF
TRBV4-3	.	TRBJ1-2	TRBD1	TGCGCCAGCAGCCACAAAAACAGGGGACGAAATGGCTACACCTTC	CASSHKNRGRNGYTF
TRBV30	.	TRBJ2-7	.	TGTGCCTGGAACCCGACTAGGACAAATTACGAGCAGTACTTC	CAWNPTRTNYEQYF
TRBV19	.	TRBJ2-7	TRBD1	TGTGCCAGTAGATCGAACAGGGGCAGCTCCTACGAGCAGTACTTC	CASRSNRGSSYEQYF
TRBV6-5	once	TRBJ1-2	.	TGTGCCAGCAGTTGGGACGGCTATGGCTACACCTTC	CASSWDGYGYTF
TRBV30	few	TRBJ1-2	.	TGTGCCTGGAGGGGGGTTGGCTACACCTTC	CAWRGVGYTF
TRBV19	.	TRBJ1-1	.	TGTGCCAGTAGTCATGGAGGGTATGAAGCTTTCTTT	CASSHGGYEAFF
TRBV4-3	.	TRBJ1-2	TRBD1	TGCGCCAGCAGCCAAGATTTACGGACAGGGGGGAGCTATGGCTACACCTTC	CASSQDLRTGGSYGYTF
TRBV4-3	.	TRBJ2-7	TRBD2	TGCGCCAGCAGCCAGTATAGGGGACTAGCGGGGGCCTCCTACGAGCAGTACTTC	CASSQYRGLAGASYEQYF
TRBV29-1	.	TRBJ1-2	.	TGCAGCGTCCGCTATTTTGGACCTAACTATGGCTACACCTTC	CSVRYFGPNYGYTF
TRBV2	.	TRBJ2-3	TRBD1	TGTGCCAGCAGTAGGACAGGGAAGGGCACAGATACGCAGTATTTT	CASSRTGKGTDTQYF
TRBV25-1	.	TRBJ1-6	.	TGTGCCAGCAGTGAAGGTGTAGGGTCACCCCTCCACTTT	CASSEGVGSPLHF
TRBV9	.	TRBJ2-1	.	TGTGCCAGCAGCGTAGAGACCTCCTACAATGAGCAGTTCTTC	CASSVETSYNEQFF
TRBV25-1	few	TRBJ2-2	.	TGTGCCAGCGGAGGCCGGGACCGTTACACCGGGGAGCTGTTTTTT	CASGGRDRYTGELFF
TRBV27	.	TRBJ1-2	TRBD1	TGTGCCAGCAGTTTACATGACAGGGCCCCGGGTGGCTACACCTTC	CASSLHDRAPGGYTF
TRBV6-5	.	TRBJ2-1	.	TGTGCCAGCAGTCAAGGGCCGGAGTGGGATGAGCAGTTCTTC	CASSQGPEWDEQFF
TRBV4-3	.	TRBJ2-7	TRBD2	TGCGCCAGCAGCCAAGATCGGCCTAGCGGGGGACTCTACGAGCAGTACTTC	CASSQDRPSGGLYEQYF
TRBV7-9	.	TRBJ2-7	TRBD2	TGTGCCAGCAGCTTAGGGCGTCTAGCGGGGGACGGTGAGCAGTACTTC	CASSLGRLAGDGEQYF
TRBV7-6	few	TRBJ1-2	TRBD1	TGTGCCAGCAGCAGCGGGACAGGGGCTAACTATGGCTACACCTTC	CASSSGTGANYGYTF
TRBV5-6	.	TRBJ2-3	.	TGTGCCAGCAGCTTGATAGCGGATACGCAGTATTTT	CASSLIADTQYF